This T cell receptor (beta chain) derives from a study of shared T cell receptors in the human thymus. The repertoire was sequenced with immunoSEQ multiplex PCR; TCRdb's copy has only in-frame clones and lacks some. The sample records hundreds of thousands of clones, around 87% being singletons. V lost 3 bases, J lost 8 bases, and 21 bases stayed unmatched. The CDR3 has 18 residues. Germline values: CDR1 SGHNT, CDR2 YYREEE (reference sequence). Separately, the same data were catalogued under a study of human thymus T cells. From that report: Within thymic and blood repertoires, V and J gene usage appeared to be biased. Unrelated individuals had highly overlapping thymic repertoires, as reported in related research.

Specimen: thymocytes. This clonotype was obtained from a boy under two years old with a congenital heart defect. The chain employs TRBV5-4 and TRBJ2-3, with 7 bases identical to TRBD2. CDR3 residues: CASSSQEGRGRGGSTQYF. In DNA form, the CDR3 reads TGTGCCAGCAGCTCACAAGAAGGACGCGGGAGAGGAGGTAGTACGCAGTATTTT.